A single sample is the source of the 17 T cell receptor beta chains below, sequenced in a study of blood T cell repertoires in COVID-19. Method: immunoSEQ multiplex PCR; TCRdb's copy keeps in-frame clones and lacks some. The repertoire includes some 150,000 clones, roughly 89% of them detected once, and 0.9% to 0.95% sits in the top ten. Sequences were obtained from peripheral blood. The receptors originated from a woman aged 45-59 years with acute or convalescent COVID-19.

This rearrangement joins TRBV12-3 or TRBV12-4 to TRBJ1-1; 8 bases line up with TRBD1. Trimming removed 4 bases from V and 10 bases from J; junction bases left unmatched: 2. The CDR3 loop spans 11 amino acids. As DNA, the CDR3 is TGTGCCAGCAGTTCCACAGGGGGAGCTTTCTTT. This translates into CASSSTGGAFF.

V is TRBV12-5 and J is TRBJ1-6; D possibly corresponds to TRBD1 (6 bases). Trimming pared 2 bases from V and 5 bases from J, leaving 7 bases between. This CDR3 is 14 amino acids long. The germline gives CDR1 LGHNT, CDR2 FRNRAP. The CDR3 loop reads CASGLTGNNSPLHF. The CDR3 DNA follows: TGTGCTAGTGGTTTGACAGGGAATAATTCACCCCTCCACTTT.

This chain uses TRBV20-1 with TRBJ2-2, with D possibly TRBD1 on 7 matching bases. The CDR3 totals 15 residues. Germline V gene lookup returns CDR1 DFQATT and CDR2 SNEGSKA (reference sequence). V was shortened by 3 bases and J by 7 bases, with 18 bases between the two germline ends. The CDR3 region is CSASVTGDWGGELFF. DNA of the CDR3: TGCAGTGCTAGTGTTACAGGGGACTGGGGCGGGGAGCTGTTTTTT.

The chain carries TRBV7-9 and TRBJ2-3, with a tentative D call TRBD2 (6 bases). Germline V CDR1 and CDR2: SEHNR, FQNEAQ (reference sequence). V was clipped by 2 bases and J by 2 bases, with 11 bases between them. The CDR3 consists of 15 residues. The chain's CDR3 is CASSLTGGLTDTQYF. The CDR3 DNA sequence: TGTGCCAGCAGCTTAACTGGGGGACTCACAGATACGCAGTATTTT.

The chain is built from TRBV24-1 and TRBJ2-3; 11 bases map to TRBD2. Trimming cost V 7 bases and J 0 bases; bases outside gene matches: 5. The CDR3 is made up of 16 amino acids. The germline CDR1 and CDR2 sequences are KGHDR and SFDVKD. The CDR3 loop reads CATRRGTSGSTDTQYF. The DNA for the CDR3 is TGTGCCACCAGGAGAGGGACTAGCGGTAGCACAGATACGCAGTATTTT.

The chain links TRBV9 to TRBJ2-2; 7 bases agree with TRBD2. The CDR3 is made up of 15 amino acids. Per the germline V gene, CDR1 is SGDLS and CDR2 is YYNGEE. V was pared by 7 bases and J by 4 bases, with 10 bases of the junction left unmatched. The CDR3 here is CASSGGIYGTGELFF. The CDR3 nucleotides are TGTGCCAGCTCCGGGGGGATTTATGGCACCGGGGAGCTGTTTTTT.

The V gene is TRBV19, the J gene TRBJ2-3; D may be TRBD1 (6 bases). Germline V gives CDR1 LNHDA, CDR2 SQIVND (reference sequence). CDR3 length: 18 residues. Deletions cut 0 bases from V and 0 bases from J, with 16 bases between. The CDR3, as DNA: TGTGCCAGTAGTATAGATCTATCAGGGGCGCCCAGCACAGATACGCAGTATTTT. This encodes CASSIDLSGAPSTDTQYF.

The chain links TRBV7-6 to TRBJ1-2, with TRBD1 as a possible D gene (6 bases). CDR1 and CDR2 from the germline V gene are SGHVS and FNYEAQ. The CDR3 is made up of 15 amino acids. The V end was cut by 0 bases, the J end by 4 bases, with 12 bases between. This CDR3 reads CASSLAGAGPYGYTF. The DNA for the CDR3 is TGTGCCAGCAGCTTAGCGGGGGCAGGGCCCTATGGCTACACCTTC.

The gene calls are TRBV2 and TRBJ2-5, with 9 positions matching TRBD1. The trim removed 6 bases at V and 5 bases at J, leaving 13 bases unmatched. Germline V CDR1 and CDR2: SNHLY, FYNNEI. The CDR3 sequence is 16 residues long. The CDR3 DNA reads as TGTGCCAGCAGCCCGTTTGACAGGGGGACTAAGGAGACCCAGTACTTC. It is translated as CASSPFDRGTKETQYF.

The chain combines TRBV6-6 with TRBJ1-1, with D unclear. The CDR3 spans 11 residues. Germline V gene data show CDR1 as MNHNY and CDR2 as SVGAGI (reference sequence). V was clipped by 3 bases and J by 5 bases, with 4 bases between them. The CDR3, as DNA: TGTGCCAGCAGTTATCCAACTGAAGCTTTCTTT. Protein: CASSYPTEAFF.

V and J are TRBV6-5 and TRBJ2-7, with a weak D call TRBD1 (6 bases). Between the trimmed V and J ends, which lost 2 bases and 0 bases, there was a span of 14 bases. Germline V CDR1 and CDR2: MNHEY, SVGAGI. The CDR3 has 16 amino acids. CDR3 sequence (DNA): TGTGCCAGCAGTTACATTGGCAGGGGCCTCTCCTACGAGCAGTACTTC. It encodes CASSYIGRGLSYEQYF.

The rearrangement uses TRBV29-1 and TRBJ1-2, with 7 nucleotides matching TRBD1. Trimming took 7 bases from V and 4 from J; bases not matched to a gene: 9. The germline CDR1 and CDR2 sequences are SQVTM and ANQGSEA. The length of the CDR3 is 13 residues. DNA of the CDR3: TGCAGCGCCCAAACCGGGACAGCCTATGGCTACACCTTC. It is translated as CSAQTGTAYGYTF.

The chain links TRBV6-1 to TRBJ1-6, with D unclear. Looked up from germline, CDR1 is MNHNS and CDR2 is SASEGT. V was clipped by 4 bases and J by 8 bases, with 18 bases between them. This CDR3 spans 16 amino acids. CDR3 in amino acids: CASSASRQRIDSPLHF. Written as DNA, the CDR3 is TGTGCCAGCAGTGCCTCCCGCCAGCGAATAGATTCACCCCTCCACTTT.

The rearrangement uses TRBV19 and TRBJ2-5; D remains ambiguous. There are 13 residues in the CDR3. Germline V gene lookup returns CDR1 LNHDA and CDR2 SQIVND (reference sequence). Trimming left V 5 bases short and J 5 bases short, with 12 bases between. This CDR3 reads CASSSGGWETQYF. Here the CDR3 DNA reads TGTGCCAGTAGTTCGGGTGGCTGGGAGACCCAGTACTTC.

The gene calls are TRBV27 and TRBJ2-7, with D possibly TRBD1 on 6 matching bases. Germline lookup yields CDR1 MNHEY and CDR2 SMNVEV (reference sequence). The CDR3 totals 13 residues. Trimming stripped 4 bases from V and 5 bases from J, with 12 bases between. CDR3 region: CASSYRVDNEQYF. Here the CDR3 DNA reads TGTGCCAGCAGTTACAGGGTGGACAACGAGCAGTACTTC.

The rearrangement links TRBV4-2 to TRBJ2-5, with 8 bases identical to TRBD2. CDR1 and CDR2 (germline): LGHNA, YNFKEQ. The CDR3 loop spans 16 amino acids. Trimming removed 0 bases from V and 5 bases from J; junction bases left unmatched: 8. This chain's CDR3 is CASSQDYGGGTETQYF. The DNA of the CDR3 is TGTGCCAGCAGCCAAGATTACGGCGGGGGGACTGAGACCCAGTACTTC.

The CDR3 spells CAISDQTISTDTQYF. CDR3 coding DNA: TGTGCCATCAGTGACCAGACTATTAGCACAGATACGCAGTATTTT. V is TRBV10-3 and J is TRBJ2-3; tentatively, D is TRBD2 (5 bases). The V gene's germline CDR1 is ENHRY and CDR2 SYGVKD. CDR3 length: 15 residues. Trimming removed 3 bases from V and 0 bases from J, with 10 bases in between.